Shown below are 12 T cell receptor beta chains from a single sample sequenced in a study of cytomegalovirus exposure and HLA in healthy donors. Sequenced by immunoSEQ multiplex PCR; TCRdb stores in-frame clones only, minus some. This table has 200,000 to 250,000 clones, less than 90% appearing once. The sequencing input was PBMCs. These receptors came from a woman under 30 in good health and CMV-seronegative.

The V and J genes are TRBV18 and TRBJ1-2; D is undetermined. V lost 4 bases and J 3 bases, leaving 15 bases between the germline ends. The CDR3 extends over 15 amino acids. From germline, CDR1 is KGHSH and CDR2 LQKENI. This CDR3 is CASSLGEFKHYGYTF. The CDR3 coding sequence is TGTGCCAGCTCACTCGGCGAGTTTAAACACTATGGCTACACCTTC.

V usage is TRBV5-1 and J usage is TRBJ2-2; D perhaps matches TRBD2 (6 bases). The CDR3 is made up of 15 amino acids. Germline V gives CDR1 SGHRS, CDR2 YFSETQ. Deletions cut 4 bases from V and 4 bases from J, with 14 bases between. CDR3 region: CASSPGGAPTGELFF. DNA of the CDR3: TGCGCCAGCAGCCCCGGCGGGGCCCCCACCGGGGAGCTGTTTTTT. Full variable domain (remainder filled in from reference TRBV5-1 and TRBJ2-2): KAGVTQTPRYLIKTRGQQVTLSCSPISGHRSVSWYQQTPGQGLQFLFEYFSETQRNKGNFPGRFSGRQFSNSRSEMNVSTLELGDSALYLCASSPGGAPTGELFFGEGSRLTVL.

The V call is TRBV2, the J call TRBJ2-3, with TRBD2 matching over 11 bases. CDR3 length: 12 residues. Trimming cost V 6 bases and J 13 bases; bases outside gene matches: 6. Per the germline V gene, CDR1 is SNHLY and CDR2 is FYNNEI. The CDR3 spells CASSTTSGVEYF. The CDR3, as DNA: TGTGCCAGCAGCACGACTAGCGGGGTGGAGTATTTT.

V is TRBV10-3 and J is TRBJ1-5; D unresolved. Germline loops: CDR1 ENHRY, CDR2 SYGVKD. CDR3 length: 14 amino acids. The V gene lost 3 bases and the J gene lost 1 base, with 7 bases spanning the gap. The CDR3 region is CAISEELSNQPQHF. The CDR3 DNA follows: TGTGCCATCAGTGAAGAACTCAGCAATCAGCCCCAGCATTTT.

The chain uses TRBV30 and TRBJ2-7; possibly TRBD2 for D (6 bases). Germline CDR1 and CDR2: GTSNPN and SVGIG (reference sequence). The CDR3 spans 11 residues. Trimming took 5 bases from V and 4 from J, leaving 9 bases between them. CDR3 loop: CAWGAGYEQYF. In nucleotides, the CDR3 is TGTGCCTGGGGCGCGGGGTACGAGCAGTACTTC.

This chain connects TRBV30 to TRBJ1-4, with D maybe TRBD1 (5 bases). This CDR3 contains 15 residues. CDR1 and CDR2 (germline): GTSNPN, SVGIG (reference sequence). The ends were cut back, 3 bases at V and 4 bases at J, with 15 bases in the middle. The CDR3 bases are TGTGCCTGGAGAGATCAGGGAAATATTAATGAAAAACTGTTTTTT. The encoded protein is CAWRDQGNINEKLFF.

The rearrangement links TRBV25-1 to TRBJ1-1, with D uncertain. The CDR3 is made up of 13 amino acids. CDR1 is MGHDK, CDR2 SYGVNS, per germline. With 3 bases removed from V and 9 bases from J, the gap between germline ends came to 14 bases. CDR3 coding DNA: TGTGCCAGCAGTGATTGGGGTAGGTCGAAAGCTTTCTTT. This sequence encodes CASSDWGRSKAFF.

V usage is TRBV6-1 and J usage is TRBJ1-2, with D unclear. The CDR3 runs to 10 residues. Trimming took off 8 bases at V and 1 base at J, with 2 bases between the two ends. Germline CDR1 reads MNHNS; CDR2 reads SASEGT. CDR3 residues: CASDNYGYTF. CDR3 in DNA: TGTGCCAGCGATAACTATGGCTACACCTTC.

Worth noting for this clone: The sample holds other DNA sequences that translate to the same CDR3. The gene calls are TRBV30 and TRBJ1-5, with 9 bases identical to TRBD1. J lost 7 bases, V lost 1 base, and 2 bases had no gene match. This CDR3 region has 13 residues. Germline values: CDR1 GTSNPN, CDR2 SVGIG (reference sequence). In DNA, the CDR3 is TGTGCCTGGAGTGGACAGGGGGGACAGCCCCAGCATTTT. This gives the protein CAWSGQGGQPQHF.

This clone has just one count. This chain's CDR3 is CASSLVSQPYGYTF. In DNA, the CDR3 is TGTGCCAGCAGTTTAGTATCTCAACCCTATGGCTACACCTTC. The chain couples TRBV28 to TRBJ1-2; D gene uncertain. Trimming cost V 2 bases and J 4 bases, with 11 bases left between them. The CDR3 runs 14 residues. Germline V lookup: CDR1 MDHEN, CDR2 SYDVKM.

The chain has TRBV10-2 and TRBJ1-2; D remains unclear. The CDR3 has 16 amino acids. Looked up from germline, CDR1 is WSHSY and CDR2 is SAAADI. The V end lost 7 bases, the J end lost 0 bases, and 18 bases lay between the germline ends. The CDR3 DNA follows: TGCGCCAGCACAGGAGGGCAGTTACTAGCTAACTATGGCTACACCTTC. Translating it yields CASTGGQLLANYGYTF.

The chain has TRBV19 and TRBJ1-2; D not certain. Germline CDR1 LNHDA, CDR2 SQIVND (reference sequence). V was cut by 5 bases and J by 0 bases, with 16 bases left in between. The CDR3 covers 16 residues. The CDR3 reads CASSPPFGRANYGYTF. CDR3 sequence (DNA): TGTGCCAGTAGTCCGCCTTTCGGCAGAGCTAACTATGGCTACACCTTC.